The 23 T cell receptor beta chains given below trace back to one sample, sequenced in a study of identifying expanded T cells in peripheral blood (dated by TCRdb to about 2019). The method was the immunoSEQ multiplex PCR assay. In TCRdb, the immuneACCESS table is reduced to in-frame sequences with V and J assigned. These tables do not hold every clone; where another copy was compared, an unresolved V gene accounts for under half, and the others remain unexplained. The sample has about 98,000 clones on record, approximately 88% of them singletons. The ten largest clones add up to roughly 15% of the sample. The sample was blood. These receptors originate from a person between 18 and 75 years old in good health.

V is TRBV9 and J is TRBJ2-1; tentatively, D is TRBD1 or TRBD2 (5 bases each). Deletions cut 7 bases from V and 0 bases from J, with 11 bases between. The germline V gene has CDR1 SGDLS and CDR2 YYNGEE. There are 14 residues in the CDR3. CDR3 loop: CASGSGSSYNEQFF. CDR3 nucleotides: TGTGCCAGCGGCTCAGGGAGCTCCTACAATGAGCAGTTCTTC.

The chain joins TRBV29-1 to TRBJ1-2; D is possibly TRBD1 (5 bases). CDR1 and CDR2 (germline): SQVTM, ANQGSEA. The CDR3 totals 13 residues. With 7 bases removed from V and 5 bases from J, the gap between germline ends came to 17 bases. The CDR3 loop is CSERQPPSYGYTF. The CDR3 bases are TGCAGCGAAAGACAGCCCCCCTCGTATGGCTACACCTTC.

This sequence joins TRBV2 and TRBJ2-5; TRBD2 might be the D (7 bases). This CDR3 spans 17 amino acids. Trimming took off 0 bases at V and 2 bases at J, with 16 bases between the two ends. Germline V gene data show CDR1 as SNHLY and CDR2 as FYNNEI. The CDR3 bases are TGTGCCAGCAGTGAAGCTTCCCCGGCGGGGGCGCAAGAGACCCAGTACTTC. Translating it yields CASSEASPAGAQETQYF.

In nucleotides, the CDR3 is TGTGCCAGCTGGGGACAGGGACAGGTTGGACAAGAGACCCAGTACTTC. Its translation is CASWGQGQVGQETQYF. The chain carries TRBV28 and TRBJ2-5, with 9 nucleotides matching TRBD1. The CDR3 has 16 amino acids. Germline CDR1 and CDR2: MDHEN and SYDVKM. V lost 8 bases to trimming and J lost 2 bases; unmatched junction nucleotides: 12.

The genes are TRBV6-1 and TRBJ2-7; D assignment may be TRBD1 or TRBD2 (6 bases each). This CDR3 spans 13 amino acids. The V gene's germline CDR1 is MNHNS and CDR2 SASEGT. V gave up 2 bases and J gave up 4 bases, with 9 bases separating them. The CDR3 protein is CASSEWGAYEQYF. CDR3 coding DNA: TGTGCCAGCAGTGAATGGGGGGCGTACGAGCAGTACTTC.

The rearrangement joins TRBV7-9 to TRBJ1-2, with a tentative D call TRBD1 (5 bases). This CDR3 is built from 15 residues. V was pared by 4 bases and J by 0 bases, with 12 bases between. Germline lookup yields CDR1 SEHNR and CDR2 FQNEAQ (reference sequence). CDR3 residues: CASSSGQGTNYGYTF. The CDR3, as DNA: TGTGCCAGCAGCTCCGGGCAGGGCACTAACTATGGCTACACCTTC.

V and J are TRBV2 and TRBJ2-7; D unclear. CDR3 length: 16 residues. Germline CDR1 and CDR2: SNHLY and FYNNEI. V lost 6 bases and J 0 bases, leaving 18 bases between the germline ends. The DNA for the CDR3 is TGTGCCAGCAGGGGTACAAATTACGAGAGCTCCTACGAGCAGTACTTC. Amino acids: CASRGTNYESSYEQYF.

The V and J genes are TRBV28 and TRBJ2-1; D uncertain. The V gene's germline CDR1 is MDHEN and CDR2 SYDVKM. This CDR3 contains 13 residues. V was pared by 1 base and J by 5 bases, with 6 bases between. This chain's CDR3 is CASSLYQDNEQFF. The DNA of the CDR3 is TGTGCCAGCAGTTTATATCAGGACAATGAGCAGTTCTTC.

The V and J genes are TRBV27 and TRBJ2-7, with TRBD1 matching over 8 bases. The ends lost 7 bases at V and 5 bases at J; junction bases unmatched: 13. Germline lookup yields CDR1 MNHEY and CDR2 SMNVEV (reference sequence). The length of the CDR3 is 15 residues. The CDR3 loop reads CASNSPGDRRNEQYF. The DNA of the CDR3 is TGTGCCAGCAATTCCCCCGGGGACAGGAGGAACGAGCAGTACTTC.

This chain joins TRBV4-2 and TRBJ2-7, with 7 bases lining up with TRBD2. This CDR3 spans 14 amino acids. Germline CDR1 is LGHNA and CDR2 is YNFKEQ. V dropped 4 bases and J dropped 3; count of bases not matched to a gene: 6. CDR3 residues: CASSREGRDYEQYF. CDR3 DNA: TGTGCCAGCAGCCGAGAGGGGAGGGACTACGAGCAGTACTTC.

This clone has a handful of counts. The V gene is TRBV7-6, the J gene TRBJ2-1, with D possibly matching TRBD1 (5 bases). The CDR3 covers 12 residues. Germline CDR1 and CDR2: SGHVS and FNYEAQ. Trimming stripped 4 bases from V and 6 bases from J, with 7 bases between. The CDR3 DNA is TGTGCCAGCAGCTCACAGGTCAATGAGCAGTTCTTC. Translating gives CASSSQVNEQFF.

The V call is TRBV30, the J call TRBJ2-7; a weak D match, TRBD2 (5 bases). The V gene's germline CDR1 is GTSNPN and CDR2 SVGIG (reference sequence). The CDR3 sequence is 15 residues long. V shed 1 base and J shed 0 bases, with 13 bases lying between them. The CDR3: CAWSGGSGISYEQYF. The DNA for the CDR3 is TGTGCCTGGAGTGGGGGATCGGGGATCTCCTACGAGCAGTACTTC.

The CDR3 reads CASSLDRYTDTQYF. In DNA form, the CDR3 reads TGTGCCAGCAGCTTAGACAGATATACAGATACGCAGTATTTT. The V gene is TRBV11-2, the J gene TRBJ2-3; D ambiguous. The CDR3 covers 14 residues. Germline V gene data show CDR1 as SGHAT and CDR2 as FQNNGV. Trimming left V 0 bases short and J 3 bases short, with 7 bases between. Combining the CDR3 with reference TRBV11-2 and TRBJ2-3 gives the whole variable domain EAGVAQSPRYKIIEKRQSVAFWCNPISGHATLYWYQQILGQGPKLLIQFQNNGVVDDSQLPKDRFSAERLKGVDSTLKIQPAKLEDSAVYLCASSLDRYTDTQYFGPGTRLTVL.

V gene TRBV6-4 combines with J gene TRBJ1-5; D not certain. Trimming removed 8 bases at V and 1 base at J, with 9 bases between. This CDR3 comprises 13 residues. The germline CDR1 and CDR2 sequences are MRHNA and SNTAGT. The DNA for the CDR3 is TGTGCCAGCCTGACCATGAGCAATCAGCCCCAGCATTTT. Its protein is CASLTMSNQPQHF.

CDR3 coding DNA: TGTGCCAGCAGCACGCGGCAGGGGGCCTACGAGCAGTACTTC. It is translated as CASSTRQGAYEQYF. The rearrangement uses TRBV7-6 and TRBJ2-7; 7 bases map to TRBD1. The germline CDR1 and CDR2 sequences are SGHVS and FNYEAQ. V trimming: 5 bases; J trimming: 2 bases; junction bases outside the gene matches: 6. The CDR3 spans 14 residues.

This clone was detected only once. The chain couples TRBV9 to TRBJ1-5, with 7 bases lining up with TRBD1. Unmatched junction bases numbered 5, after V lost 3 bases and J lost 2 bases. CDR3 length equals 15 residues. From germline, CDR1 is SGDLS and CDR2 YYNGEE. The CDR3 DNA reads TGTGCCAGCAGCGCCGGGACAGTGGGCAATCAGCCCCAGCATTTT. This codes for CASSAGTVGNQPQHF.

The rearrangement joins TRBV5-1 to TRBJ1-3; D possibly corresponds to TRBD1 (6 bases). Trimming took off 0 bases at V and 3 bases at J, with 13 bases between the two ends. This CDR3 has 16 residues. Germline CDR1 and CDR2: SGHRS and YFSETQ. The CDR3 loop reads CASSLVPGAGGNTIYF. The DNA of the CDR3 is TGCGCCAGCAGCTTGGTGCCGGGGGCAGGTGGAAACACCATATATTTT.

The chain recombines TRBV10-3 with TRBJ1-6; no firm D call. The length of the CDR3 is 14 residues. Germline V CDR1 and CDR2: ENHRY, SYGVKD. V shed 2 bases and J shed 7 bases, with 9 bases lying between them. The CDR3 spells CAISEAGGNSPLHF. DNA for the CDR3: TGTGCCATCAGTGAGGCTGGTGGGAATTCACCCCTCCACTTT.

Only a few counts were recorded for this clone. The rearrangement links TRBV4-2 to TRBJ2-7, with TRBD1 as a possible D gene (5 bases). The CDR3 extends over 15 amino acids. CDR1 is LGHNA, CDR2 YNFKEQ, per germline. The V end was cut by 0 bases, the J end by 2 bases, with 11 bases between. CDR3 protein: CASSQEIDSTYEQYF. CDR3 coding DNA: TGTGCCAGCAGCCAAGAGATAGACAGTACCTACGAGCAGTACTTC.

The chain couples TRBV28 to TRBJ1-3, with a possible D match to TRBD1 (6 bases). Germline V gene lookup returns CDR1 MDHEN and CDR2 SYDVKM. This CDR3 contains 15 residues. V lost 7 bases to trimming and J lost 0 bases, with 13 bases between them. The CDR3 here is CASKLQGSSGNTIYF. As DNA, the CDR3 is TGTGCCAGCAAACTACAGGGATCCTCTGGAAACACCATATATTTT.

This sequence joins TRBV28 and TRBJ1-1; D remains unclear. Looked up from germline, CDR1 is MDHEN and CDR2 is SYDVKM. The germline V and J ends were trimmed by 8 bases and 0 bases, with 10 bases remaining between them. The CDR3 extends over 13 amino acids. The CDR3 protein is CASGGSMNTEAFF. The CDR3 bases are TGTGCCAGCGGCGGATCAATGAACACTGAAGCTTTCTTT.

V gene TRBV4-3 combines with J gene TRBJ1-3, with a tentative D call TRBD1 (5 bases). This CDR3 spans 16 amino acids. The germline V gene encodes CDR1 LGHNA and CDR2 YSLEER. Trimming left V 4 bases short and J 0 bases short, with 13 bases between. CDR3 DNA sequence: TGCGCCAGCAGCCTGGGACGGACATCCTCTGGAAACACCATATATTTT. Its translation is CASSLGRTSSGNTIYF.

The V call is TRBV2, the J call TRBJ2-3; 7 nucleotides align to TRBD1. Per the germline V gene, CDR1 is SNHLY and CDR2 is FYNNEI. This CDR3 comprises 13 residues. V trimming: 8 bases; J trimming: 2 bases; junction bases outside the gene matches: 4. This CDR3 is CASLDRLTDTQYF. In nucleotides, the CDR3 is TGTGCCAGCTTGGACAGGCTCACAGATACGCAGTATTTT.